Below, 4 T cell receptor beta chains from the same sample are listed, as sequenced in a study of blood T cells in healthy people across ages (dated by TCRdb to about 2015). The library was obtained by 5' RACE. Data came from an Illumina HiSeq 2500. A second PCR of roughly 6 to 11 cycles was run with a J-beta primer mix and a sample-barcoded 5' primer. The public sequencing data were trimmed at Q25 with fastp and processed into clonotypes with MiXCR by TCRdb, which kept only in-frame beta chains. Every CDR3 protein is listed once, alongside the most common genes and DNA of its rows. This sample is represented by 1.5 million to 2 million distinct CDR3 sequences; approximately 30% of them were singletons. The top ten clonotypes cover 7.7% of the sample. Sample: blood. All receptors derive from a woman aged 25-40 years in good health.

The V and J genes are TRBV27 and TRBJ1-2; 9 positions match TRBD1. The CDR3 loop spans 14 amino acids. V trimming: 2 bases; J trimming: 5 bases; junction bases outside the gene matches: 3. Germline loops: CDR1 MNHEY, CDR2 SMNVEV (reference sequence). The CDR3 is CASSLRGQGYGYTF. DNA of the CDR3: TGTGCCAGCAGTTTACGCGGACAGGGGTATGGCTACACCTTC.

This clonotype was recorded a few times. The V gene is TRBV6-2 or TRBV6-3, the J gene TRBJ2-6, with TRBD1 as a possible D gene (6 bases). Germline-derived CDR1 and CDR2 are MNHEY and SVGEGT. The length of the CDR3 is 19 residues. Trimming left V 6 bases short and J 0 bases short, with 21 bases between. CDR3 DNA sequence: TGTGCCAGCAGCCTCCGGCCGCCACAGGGTAGCTCTGGGGCCAACGTCCTGACTTTC. It translates to CASSLRPPQGSSGANVLTF.

This clonotype occurred once. This rearrangement joins TRBV20-1 to TRBJ2-3; 8 bases are a match to TRBD2. This CDR3 comprises 14 residues. J gave up 5 bases and V 6 bases, and 10 bases lay outside the gene matches. Germline V gene sequence: CDR1 DFQATT, CDR2 SNEGSKA (reference sequence). The CDR3 sequence is CSATLAEMKDTQYF. The DNA for the CDR3 is TGCAGTGCGACACTAGCGGAGATGAAAGATACGCAGTATTTT.

This clonotype was recorded at least ten times. The chain carries TRBV29-1 and TRBJ2-1, with 7 bases matching TRBD1. Germline V gene sequence: CDR1 SQVTM, CDR2 ANQGSEA. Trimming took 3 bases from V and 4 from J; bases not matched to a gene: 6. CDR3 size: 14 residues. In DNA, the CDR3 is TGCAGCGTTGATGCCGGGACAGCTTACAATGAGCAGTTCTTC. It is translated as CSVDAGTAYNEQFF.